This T cell receptor beta chain was observed in a study of shared clonotypes between healthy human individuals. A note on this clone: The antigen remains undetermined.

Deep level was the assay's run setting. Method: immunoSEQ multiplex PCR; TCRdb's copy keeps in-frame clones and lacks some. The sample lists roughly 2 million clones; around 96% were seen once. Study-wide findings and caveats: Clonotype sharing among donors was expected to depend on sequencing depth. In the sorted subsets, rarefaction showed sequencing was incomplete despite large depth.

CD8 cells classed as naive were CD45RO-negative and positively selected for CCR7, excluding terminally differentiated effector memory CD45RA+ cells. Every contributor of samples was a Caucasian grown-up residing in Nashville, Tennessee. Per germline, CDR1 SGHDT and CDR2 YYEEEE. V dropped 0 bases and J dropped 0 bases, with 9 bases sitting between them. The CDR3 extends over 16 amino acids. The chain recombines TRBV5-6 with TRBJ1-4; D is possibly TRBD1 (5 bases). The receptor comes from a man aged 18 to 30 in good health. Specimen: naive CD8+ T cells sorted from blood. The DNA for the CDR3 is TGTGCCAGCAGCTTGGCCCTGACAGCAACTAATGAAAAACTGTTTTTT. Translation gives CASSLALTATNEKLFF.